The 14 T cell receptor beta chains reported below all come from one sample, sequenced in a study of cytomegalovirus exposure and HLA in healthy donors. TCRdb's table, derived via immunoSEQ multiplex PCR, lists solely in-frame clones and lacks some. The table includes around 60,000 clones, more than 75% detected once. Material: PBMCs. The receptors come from a man younger than 30 in good health and CMV-seronegative.

V is TRBV30 and J is TRBJ2-7; TRBD2 might be the D (5 bases). Germline V gene sequence: CDR1 GTSNPN, CDR2 SVGIG (reference sequence). Trimming pared 4 bases from V and 8 bases from J, leaving 15 bases between. The CDR3 has 12 residues. In DNA, the CDR3 is TGTGCCTGGACGGACGAGCGGTATCAGCAGTACTTC. It translates to CAWTDERYQQYF.

The chain combines TRBV5-1 with TRBJ1-1; D is ambiguous. The CDR3 contains 13 residues. The V end lost 3 bases, the J end lost 5 bases, and 11 bases lay between the germline ends. The germline CDR1 and CDR2 sequences are SGHRS and YFSETQ. The CDR3 DNA follows: TGCGCCAGCAGCTCACCTTCCCAGACTGAAGCTTTCTTT. Translating it yields CASSSPSQTEAFF. Complete variable domain (other parts from reference TRBV5-1 and TRBJ1-1): KAGVTQTPRYLIKTRGQQVTLSCSPISGHRSVSWYQQTPGQGLQFLFEYFSETQRNKGNFPGRFSGRQFSNSRSEMNVSTLELGDSALYLCASSSPSQTEAFFGQGTRLTVV.

This clone appeared a few times. This sequence joins TRBV4-2 and TRBJ2-7; TRBD2 matches 8 bases. Per the germline V gene, CDR1 is LGHNA and CDR2 is YNFKEQ. This CDR3 is 15 amino acids long. V was clipped by 5 bases and J by 6 bases; unmatched bases: 12. CDR3 DNA sequence: TGTGCCAGCAGCTATAGAGCAGCGGGAGTTGGCGAGCAGTACTTC. Translating it yields CASSYRAAGVGEQYF.

A single count supports this clone. The chain couples TRBV28 to TRBJ2-7, with 10 bases identical to TRBD2. The CDR3 extends over 15 amino acids. Germline CDR1 is MDHEN and CDR2 is SYDVKM. V lost 1 base and J lost 4; bases outside the gene matches: 4. The CDR3 is CASSLSVAGGYEQYF. The CDR3 DNA reads TGTGCCAGCAGTTTATCGGTAGCGGGGGGATACGAGCAGTACTTC. Variable domain in full (rest from reference TRBV28 and TRBJ2-7): DVKVTQSSRYLVKRTGEKVFLECVQDMDHENMFWYRQDPGLGLRLIYFSYDVKMKEKGDIPEGYSVSREKKERFSLILESASTNQTSMYLCASSLSVAGGYEQYFGPGTRLTVT.

This chain uses TRBV7-2 with TRBJ2-3; 9 bases match TRBD2. The CDR3 loop spans 15 amino acids. V lost 5 bases to trimming and J lost 4 bases; unmatched junction nucleotides: 7. Germline lookup yields CDR1 SGHTA and CDR2 FQGNSA. This chain's CDR3 is CASSPHGGRADTQYF. As DNA, the CDR3 is TGTGCCAGCAGCCCCCATGGCGGGAGGGCAGATACGCAGTATTTT.

With regard to this clone: A junction end diverges from the germline sequence, so it may reflect a read error. The V and J genes are TRBV6-1 and TRBJ2-1, with D possibly matching TRBD2 (5 bases). Germline V gives CDR1 MNHNS, CDR2 SASEGT. The CDR3 is 9 amino acids. In DNA, the CDR3 is TGTGCCAGCAGCAAGATGGGAGTCTTC. This encodes CASSKMGVF.

This clone is a singleton in its sample. This chain joins TRBV7-2 and TRBJ2-6; unclear D gene. V gave up 5 bases and J gave up 5 bases, with 22 bases separating them. The CDR3 totals 18 residues. The V gene's germline CDR1 is SGHTA and CDR2 FQGNSA. The CDR3 spells CASSIISRRQSRANVLTF. CDR3 sequence (DNA): TGTGCCAGCAGCATTATCTCCAGACGACAAAGTCGGGCCAACGTCCTGACTTTC. Together with reference TRBV7-2 and TRBJ2-6, the CDR3 gives the full variable domain: GAGVSQSPSNKVTEKGKDVELRCDPISGHTALYWYRQSLGQGLEFLIYFQGNSAPDKSGLPSDRFSAERTGGSVSTLTIQRTQQEDSAVYLCASSIISRRQSRANVLTFGAGSRLTVL.

This clone was detected a few times. The chain uses TRBV7-8 and TRBJ2-7; TRBD1 aligns across 7 bases. Germline V gene sequence: CDR1 SGHVS, CDR2 FQNEAQ. This CDR3 has 13 amino acids. This CDR3 reads CATAQDRLREQYF. The CDR3 bases are TGTGCAACGGCACAGGACAGGCTCCGCGAGCAGTACTTC.

The chain employs TRBV5-1 and TRBJ1-4, with D unclear. The CDR3 is 14 amino acids. The V and J ends lost 3 bases and 5 bases respectively, with 11 bases between them. Germline V gene sequence: CDR1 SGHRS, CDR2 YFSETQ. CDR3 loop: CASSSTGVNEKLFF. CDR3 in DNA: TGCGCCAGCAGCTCCACCGGTGTCAATGAAAAACTGTTTTTT.

V and J are TRBV4-2 and TRBJ1-4; D might be TRBD1 (6 bases). The CDR3 totals 15 residues. V gave up 4 bases and J gave up 8 bases, with 17 bases separating them. CDR1 is LGHNA, CDR2 YNFKEQ, per germline. The CDR3 bases are TGTGCCAGCAGCCTTACTTTAGGGGGTTACGAAAAACTGTTTTTT. This encodes CASSLTLGGYEKLFF.

This clone appeared once. V and J are TRBV10-3 and TRBJ2-1, with TRBD1 as a possible D gene (6 bases). Per the germline V gene, CDR1 is ENHRY and CDR2 is SYGVKD. Trimming removed 6 bases from V and 2 bases from J, with 11 bases in between. The CDR3 consists of 14 residues. The CDR3 spells CAISARDTYNEQFF. In nucleotides, the CDR3 is TGTGCCATCAGCGCTCGGGACACCTACAATGAGCAGTTCTTC.

The chain employs TRBV5-8 and TRBJ2-2; no firm D call. CDR3 size: 14 residues. The germline gives CDR1 SGHTS, CDR2 YDEGEE. Trimming shortened V by 3 bases and J by 4 bases, and 10 bases separated the two germline ends. As DNA, the CDR3 is TGTGCCAGCAGCTCCCTAGTTTTCACCGGGGAGCTGTTTTTT. Its protein is CASSSLVFTGELFF.

This clone appeared once. V gene TRBV4-3 combines with J gene TRBJ2-5, with a tentative D call TRBD2 (6 bases). Germline CDR1 is LGHNA and CDR2 is YSLEER. This CDR3 is 15 amino acids long. Trimming took off 1 base at V and 2 bases at J, with 11 bases between the two ends. The CDR3 is CASSQGYGRQETQYF. CDR3 DNA: TGCGCCAGCAGCCAAGGCTACGGGAGACAAGAGACCCAGTACTTC.

The sample holds one count of this clone. The chain is built from TRBV6-5 and TRBJ2-1, with 7 bases aligning to TRBD2. With 0 bases clipped from V and 7 bases from J, the junction kept 6 bases outside the gene matches. The germline CDR1 and CDR2 sequences are MNHEY and SVGAGI. The CDR3 covers 15 residues. This CDR3 is CASSYSGQGGNEQFF. For the CDR3, the DNA is TGTGCCAGCAGTTACTCTGGGCAGGGAGGGAATGAGCAGTTCTTC.